This is a list of T cell receptor beta chains from one sample in a study of response to subunit inactivated influenza vaccine. TCRdb ran MiXCR on the RT-PCR reads and lists one entry per CDR3 protein. The table has about 520,000 distinct CDR3 sequences, approximately 24% seen once. The sample was CD4+ T cells sorted from PBMCs, taken about 5 days after vaccination. Receptors originate from a man aged 50 or older who received an inactivated influenza vaccine. Both conserved end residues are part of each CDR3. The D gene is left open where the match is weak. Clone sizes are given selectively: once, few, many, or a class where the clone is expanded.

CDR3nt: TGTGCCAGCAGCTTAGCTAGCGAGGGGAGGACTGCTACGCAGTATTTT
CDR3aa: CASSLASEGRTATQYF
abundance: .
d_gene: .
j_gene: TRBJ2-3
v_gene: TRBV7-2

CDR3nt: TGTGCCAGCAGTTACACGGACAGACTCGACGGCTACACCTTC
CDR3aa: CASSYTDRLDGYTF
abundance: .
d_gene: .
j_gene: TRBJ1-2
v_gene: TRBV6-5

CDR3nt: TGTGCCAGCAGCGTAACCCCCGGGGACCGGAGGGAGACCCAGTACTTC
CDR3aa: CASSVTPGDRRETQYF
abundance: few
d_gene: .
j_gene: TRBJ2-5
v_gene: TRBV9

CDR3nt: TGCGCCAGCAGTGCAGGAGCTTGGAGGACCCAGTACTTC
CDR3aa: CASSAGAWRTQYF
abundance: .
d_gene: .
j_gene: TRBJ2-5
v_gene: TRBV10-1

CDR3nt: TGTGCCAGCAGCTCCGTTCTGGGATCTGGAAACACCATATATTTT
CDR3aa: CASSSVLGSGNTIYF
abundance: few
d_gene: .
j_gene: TRBJ1-3
v_gene: TRBV7-2

CDR3nt: TGTGCCAGCAGCGGGACTAGCGGGAGCCGGGAGACCCAGTACTTC
CDR3aa: CASSGTSGSRETQYF
abundance: once
d_gene: TRBD2
j_gene: TRBJ2-5
v_gene: TRBV2

CDR3nt: TGCGCCAGCAGTTTTCAGGGTGGCGACAATCAGCCCCAGCATTTT
CDR3aa: CASSFQGGDNQPQHF
abundance: .
d_gene: .
j_gene: TRBJ1-5
v_gene: TRBV5-1

CDR3nt: TGTGCCAGCAGCTTCGACGATAACACCGGGGAGCTGTTTTTT
CDR3aa: CASSFDDNTGELFF
abundance: few
d_gene: .
j_gene: TRBJ2-2
v_gene: TRBV11-3

CDR3nt: TGCAGTGCTGGCCATCGGACTAGCTCCCACGAGCAGTACTTC
CDR3aa: CSAGHRTSSHEQYF
abundance: .
d_gene: TRBD2
j_gene: TRBJ2-7
v_gene: TRBV20-1

CDR3nt: TGTGCCAGCAGTGCCGGGACAGGGGCCTACAATGAGCAGTTCTTC
CDR3aa: CASSAGTGAYNEQFF
abundance: few
d_gene: TRBD1
j_gene: TRBJ2-1
v_gene: TRBV2

CDR3nt: TGTGCCAGCAGCTTAGAGGGACGGCTGTCCTACGAGCAGTACTTC
CDR3aa: CASSLEGRLSYEQYF
abundance: few
d_gene: .
j_gene: TRBJ2-7
v_gene: TRBV11-2

CDR3nt: TGTGCCAGCAGTCCGTCCCAACTAGCGTGGTCAGATACGCAGTATTTT
CDR3aa: CASSPSQLAWSDTQYF
abundance: .
d_gene: TRBD2
j_gene: TRBJ2-3
v_gene: TRBV12-3/TRBV12-4

CDR3nt: TGCAGCGTTGGTAGGGGGCCCTACGAGCAGTACTTC
CDR3aa: CSVGRGPYEQYF
abundance: .
d_gene: TRBD1
j_gene: TRBJ2-7
v_gene: TRBV29-1

CDR3nt: TGTGCCAGCAGCTCCCCCCCATATAGGGAGCAGTTCTTC
CDR3aa: CASSSPPYREQFF
abundance: .
d_gene: .
j_gene: TRBJ2-1
v_gene: TRBV7-3

CDR3nt: TGTGCCAGCAGTGAACTGACACTTAGCAATCAGCCCCAGCATTTT
CDR3aa: CASSELTLSNQPQHF
abundance: few
d_gene: .
j_gene: TRBJ1-5
v_gene: TRBV25-1

CDR3nt: TGTGCCAGCACGGGCGGTTACAATGAGCAGTTCTTC
CDR3aa: CASTGGYNEQFF
abundance: few
d_gene: .
j_gene: TRBJ2-1
v_gene: TRBV2

CDR3nt: TGCAGCGTTGCCGGGACAGTCACCTACGAGCAGTACTTC
CDR3aa: CSVAGTVTYEQYF
abundance: few
d_gene: TRBD1
j_gene: TRBJ2-7
v_gene: TRBV29-1

CDR3nt: TGTGCCAGCAGCCTTCCGGGCCCCTACAATGAGCAGTTCTTC
CDR3aa: CASSLPGPYNEQFF
abundance: .
d_gene: .
j_gene: TRBJ2-1
v_gene: TRBV4-2

CDR3nt: TGTGCCAGCAGCCCTACTAGCGGGAGCTCCTACGAGCAGTACTTC
CDR3aa: CASSPTSGSSYEQYF
abundance: .
d_gene: TRBD2
j_gene: TRBJ2-7
v_gene: TRBV7-2

CDR3nt: TGCAGTGCTGGACCCAACCAAGAGACCCAGTACTTC
CDR3aa: CSAGPNQETQYF
abundance: .
d_gene: .
j_gene: TRBJ2-5
v_gene: TRBV20-1

CDR3nt: TGTGCCATCAGTGAGAACGGTCAGGCCGATGGCTACACCTTC
CDR3aa: CAISENGQADGYTF
abundance: .
d_gene: .
j_gene: TRBJ1-2
v_gene: TRBV10-3

CDR3nt: TGTGCCAGCAGCTTAATTGGGGGGGCCCGATACAATGAGCAGTTCTTC
CDR3aa: CASSLIGGARYNEQFF
abundance: few
d_gene: .
j_gene: TRBJ2-1
v_gene: TRBV7-3

CDR3nt: TGTGCCAGCACCCAACCCTGGACGTCCAAGGGGTATGGCTACACCTTC
CDR3aa: CASTQPWTSKGYGYTF
abundance: few
d_gene: .
j_gene: TRBJ1-2
v_gene: TRBV6-1

CDR3nt: TGCGCCAGCAGCCAAGATCGGCCTAGCTACCCGTTCTTC
CDR3aa: CASSQDRPSYPFF
abundance: .
d_gene: .
j_gene: TRBJ2-1
v_gene: TRBV4-3

CDR3nt: TGCAGCGTTGTAAGAGAACAGGGGTCCTCCTACGAGCAGTACTTC
CDR3aa: CSVVREQGSSYEQYF
abundance: once
d_gene: TRBD1
j_gene: TRBJ2-7
v_gene: TRBV29-1

CDR3nt: TGTGCCAGCAGTTACTCAGGCGACGGGGACTATGGCTACACCTTC
CDR3aa: CASSYSGDGDYGYTF
abundance: many
d_gene: .
j_gene: TRBJ1-2
v_gene: TRBV6-5

CDR3nt: TGTGCCAGCAGTCCGCCTTACAGGGGGGAGACCCAGTACTTC
CDR3aa: CASSPPYRGETQYF
abundance: few
d_gene: TRBD1
j_gene: TRBJ2-5
v_gene: TRBV12-3/TRBV12-4

CDR3nt: TGTGCCAGCAGTGATTGGACAAGAACCTACAATGAGCAGTTCTTC
CDR3aa: CASSDWTRTYNEQFF
abundance: .
d_gene: .
j_gene: TRBJ2-1
v_gene: TRBV6-1

CDR3nt: TGCAGCGGTGCGTACCAAGAGACCCAGTACTTC
CDR3aa: CSGAYQETQYF
abundance: few
d_gene: .
j_gene: TRBJ2-5
v_gene: TRBV29-1

CDR3nt: TGTGCCAGCAGTGAAATGGACCCTAACACTGAAGCTTTCTTT
CDR3aa: CASSEMDPNTEAFF
abundance: .
d_gene: .
j_gene: TRBJ1-1
v_gene: TRBV6-1

CDR3nt: TGCAGTGCTAGAGATAAAACATCGGCCCGACGGACAGATACGCAGTATTTT
CDR3aa: CSARDKTSARRTDTQYF
abundance: .
d_gene: .
j_gene: TRBJ2-3
v_gene: TRBV20-1

CDR3nt: TGTGCCAGCAGATTAAGCGGAGGGCATGAGCAGTTCTTC
CDR3aa: CASRLSGGHEQFF
abundance: few
d_gene: .
j_gene: TRBJ2-1
v_gene: TRBV28

CDR3nt: TGTGCCAGCAGCCAACGACAGGGGGCGCGGGAGACCCAGTACTTC
CDR3aa: CASSQRQGARETQYF
abundance: .
d_gene: TRBD1
j_gene: TRBJ2-5
v_gene: TRBV7-2

CDR3nt: TGCGCCAGCAGCCCCCGCTCGGCAGGGGGGTATTCACCCCTCCACTTT
CDR3aa: CASSPRSAGGYSPLHF
abundance: .
d_gene: TRBD1
j_gene: TRBJ1-6
v_gene: TRBV5-1

CDR3nt: TGTGCCATCAGTGATATAGGGATGAGTGAGCAGTACTTC
CDR3aa: CAISDIGMSEQYF
abundance: .
d_gene: .
j_gene: TRBJ2-7
v_gene: TRBV10-3

CDR3nt: TGCGCCAGCAGCAAGGACAGGGGATCGGCTGAAGCTTTCTTT
CDR3aa: CASSKDRGSAEAFF
abundance: few
d_gene: TRBD1
j_gene: TRBJ1-1
v_gene: TRBV5-1

CDR3nt: TGTGCCAGCAGCCCACTGACTAGCCGACCGGGCAATGAGCAGTTCTTC
CDR3aa: CASSPLTSRPGNEQFF
abundance: .
d_gene: TRBD2
j_gene: TRBJ2-1
v_gene: TRBV4-2

CDR3nt: TGTGCCAGCAGGGGCGGACAGGGGTTCTCTGGAAACACCATATATTTT
CDR3aa: CASRGGQGFSGNTIYF
abundance: many
d_gene: TRBD1
j_gene: TRBJ1-3
v_gene: TRBV12-3/TRBV12-4

CDR3nt: TGCAGTCCTAAAGGGGCCTTGAACACTGAAGCTTTCTTT
CDR3aa: CSPKGALNTEAFF
abundance: .
d_gene: .
j_gene: TRBJ1-1
v_gene: TRBV20-1

CDR3nt: TGTGCCACCAGTGATTTGACCGGGACAGGGTATACAGAAGAGACCCAGTACTTC
CDR3aa: CATSDLTGTGYTEETQYF
abundance: few
d_gene: TRBD1
j_gene: TRBJ2-5
v_gene: TRBV24-1

CDR3nt: TGTGCGATTGGACTAGCGGGGGAAGAGACCCAGTACTTC
CDR3aa: CAIGLAGEETQYF
abundance: .
d_gene: TRBD2
j_gene: TRBJ2-5
v_gene: TRBV6-6

CDR3nt: TGCGCCAGCAGCTTGTACATGAACACTGAAGCTTTCTTT
CDR3aa: CASSLYMNTEAFF
abundance: .
d_gene: .
j_gene: TRBJ1-1
v_gene: TRBV5-1

CDR3nt: TGCGCCAGCACCTCCGGGACAGGCCCCGGGGAGCTGTTTTTT
CDR3aa: CASTSGTGPGELFF
abundance: few
d_gene: TRBD1
j_gene: TRBJ2-2
v_gene: TRBV5-1

CDR3nt: TGTGCCAGCAGCATTAGCGGGGGGCCCGCCTACGAGCAGTACTTC
CDR3aa: CASSISGGPAYEQYF
abundance: few
d_gene: TRBD2
j_gene: TRBJ2-7
v_gene: TRBV7-2

CDR3nt: TGCAGCGCGAGTATTAATGAAAAACTGTTTTTT
CDR3aa: CSASINEKLFF
abundance: .
d_gene: .
j_gene: TRBJ1-4
v_gene: TRBV29-1

CDR3nt: TGCGCCAGCAGCTTGGGATCGGGAGGCCCTTTAAATGAGCAGTTCTTC
CDR3aa: CASSLGSGGPLNEQFF
abundance: .
d_gene: TRBD2
j_gene: TRBJ2-1
v_gene: TRBV5-1

CDR3nt: TGTGCCAGCAGTTTAGCCGGGACAGGGGGTTCACCCCTCCACTTT
CDR3aa: CASSLAGTGGSPLHF
abundance: many
d_gene: TRBD1
j_gene: TRBJ1-6
v_gene: TRBV12-3/TRBV12-4

CDR3nt: TGTGCCAGCAACAGCGGGGGGGACACAGATACGCAGTATTTT
CDR3aa: CASNSGGDTDTQYF
abundance: .
d_gene: TRBD2
j_gene: TRBJ2-3
v_gene: TRBV2

CDR3nt: TGCAGTGCTACCTACAGGGGTTTTGCCACTGAAGCTTTCTTT
CDR3aa: CSATYRGFATEAFF
abundance: .
d_gene: TRBD1
j_gene: TRBJ1-1
v_gene: TRBV20-1

CDR3nt: TGCGCCAGCAGCTTGGGACAGGCGAACACCGGGGGGCTGTTTTTT
CDR3aa: CASSLGQANTGGLFF
abundance: once
d_gene: .
j_gene: TRBJ2-2
v_gene: TRBV5-1